The T cell receptor beta chain under discussion was sequenced for a study of blood T cell repertoires in COVID-19. The wider study: The United States, Italy and Spain supplied acute and convalescent COVID-19 samples. From T cells, B-cell-depleted T cells, or PBMCs came the material, which was cDNA or gDNA.

Sequencing was performed with immunoSEQ multiplex PCR; in TCRdb, only in-frame clones are kept and a portion is missing. Of about 210,000 clones in the sample, roughly 79% were seen once. Sequenced material: PBMCs or T cells enriched from blood (not recorded which). This receptor was identified in a woman between 45 and 60 years old with acute COVID-19.

The CDR3 region has the DNA TGTGCCAGCAGTTCGGTCCTAGCGGGTAGCCAAGAGACCCAGTACTTC. It codes for CASSSVLAGSQETQYF. This chain uses TRBV28 with TRBJ2-5; 8 bases match TRBD2. The CDR3 loop spans 16 amino acids. Germline V gene data show CDR1 as MDHEN and CDR2 as SYDVKM. Trimming removed 4 bases from V and 1 base from J; junction bases left unmatched: 8.